This TCR beta chain was captured in a study of spatial heterogeneity in lung cancer. Each CDR3 protein is one row after TCRdb ran MiXCR on the 5' RACE reads. The table includes tens of thousands of distinct CDR3 sequences, roughly 13% detected once. The sample's time point: sample taken at primary tumor resection. Tumor, nontumor lung or frozen PBMC supplied whole RNA that was sequenced unsorted. Donors were around 70 untreated early-stage non-small cell lung cancer patients. This clonotype was recorded at least ten times. V lost 1 base and J lost 5, with 12 bases in between. In germline, CDR1 is LGHNA, CDR2 YNFKEQ. The CDR3 spans 15 residues.

The starting material was PBMCs, obtained at surgery. The TCR originated in a male donor with early-stage non-small cell lung cancer. The chain combines TRBV4-2 with TRBJ2-1; weak D call: TRBD1 (6 bases). The CDR3 DNA reads TGTGCCAGCAGCCAAGGTCCAGGGGAGAACAATGAGCAGTTCTTC. Translated, it gives CASSQGPGENNEQFF.